This T cell receptor beta chain was captured by sequencing in a study of vaccination and CD4 T cells after COVID-19. Specified treatment: approximately 11-day PBMC culture with coronavirus spike peptide pools or control peptides (ViraFEST assay). The Oncomine TCR Beta short-read assay sequenced DNA from cultured CD4+ T cells. TCRdb called the PCR reads again in MiXCR, with one record for every CDR3 protein. The data show more than 15,000 distinct CDR3 sequences, less than 35% seen once. As to this clonotype: Its antigen remains unknown.

The CDR3 totals 12 residues. Trimming shortened V by 8 bases and J by 3 bases, and 10 bases separated the two germline ends. Germline CDR1 reads LNHDA; CDR2 reads SQIVND (reference sequence). The sequence was obtained from a human donor with COVID-19. The genes are TRBV19 and TRBJ1-2; TRBD1 is a possible D gene (6 bases). The sequenced sample was cultured CD4+ T cells from blood. For the CDR3, the DNA is TGTGCCAGTCAGGAGGGGGACTATGGCTACACCTTC. Translation gives CASQEGDYGYTF.